The source of this TCR beta chain is a study of follicular helper T cells after annual influenza vaccination. Using immunoSEQ multiplex PCR, the repertoire was profiled, and TCRdb retains in-frame clones only, with some absent. This repertoire shows 9,000 or so clones, more than 80% found once; its top ten account for about 2.9%. Time point here: 2013-2014 season, 7 days after vaccination. The source is an adult who received the influenza vaccine. Sample: CXCR5+ CD38- circulating T follicular helper cells from blood, taken 7 days after influenza vaccination. Specified subset: circulating Tfh, non-naive CD4+CXCR5+PD-1+ (ICOS+CD38+ or ICOS-CD38-).

CDR3 sequence: CASSNRDRVVTGELFF. In DNA form, the CDR3 reads TGTGCCAGCAGCAACCGGGACAGGGTCGTCACCGGGGAGCTGTTTTTT. The J gene is TRBJ2-2, the V gene TRBV7-2; 9 bases match TRBD1. Trimming took 5 bases from V and 4 from J; bases not matched to a gene: 8. Germline CDR1 and CDR2: SGHTA and FQGNSA. The CDR3 has 16 residues. The entire variable domain, with the rest obtained from reference TRBV7-2 and TRBJ2-2, is as follows: GAGVSQSPSNKVTEKGKDVELRCDPISGHTALYWYRQSLGQGLEFLIYFQGNSAPDKSGLPSDRFSAERTGGSVSTLTIQRTQQEDSAVYLCASSNRDRVVTGELFFGEGSRLTVL.